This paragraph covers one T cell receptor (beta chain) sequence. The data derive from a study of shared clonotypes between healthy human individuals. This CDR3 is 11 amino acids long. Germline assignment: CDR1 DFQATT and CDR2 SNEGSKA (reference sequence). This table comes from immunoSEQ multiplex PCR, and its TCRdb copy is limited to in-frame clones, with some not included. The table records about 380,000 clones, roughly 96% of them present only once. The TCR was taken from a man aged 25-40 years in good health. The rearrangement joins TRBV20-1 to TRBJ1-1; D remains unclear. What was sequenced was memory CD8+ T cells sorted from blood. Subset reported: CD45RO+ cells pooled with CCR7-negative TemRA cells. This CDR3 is CLRSQATEAFF. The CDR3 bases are TGCCTTCGCTCTCAGGCCACTGAAGCTTTCTTT.